What follows is one T cell receptor (beta chain) and its context. In this sample, this clonotype turned up a few times. Its antigen is unknown. Base-call qualities are not available, and no considerably larger clone is one nucleotide away. The entry originates in a study of blood T cells in healthy people across ages (dated by TCRdb to about 2015). For the study in its entirety: In model experiments, template switching captured about one uniquely barcoded TCR beta cDNA molecule for every two T cells. To track age-related changes in TCR beta repertoire diversity, the study relied on deep sequencing normalized with unique cDNA molecular identifiers. The donors were split into four age groups: young (average 16 years), middle-aged (about 40), aged (approximately 60) and long-lived (more than 80). Donors of different ages were randomly distributed across sequencing lanes to avoid experimental bias. Two additional independent replicas of 1 million unique cDNA reads from the same blood draw were analyzed for two donors (one aged 18 to 30 and one aged 80 or older). Overall study results and their limits: Bulk unsorted PBMC profiling prevented conclusive comparison of naive and antigen-experienced compartments. Donor CMV infection status was unknown, potentially confounding age-related changes in expanded clonotypes. A strong correlation was found between observed TCR beta diversity and the percentage of naive T cells measured by flow cytometry. Observed TCR beta diversity per million T cells fell roughly linearly with age, and a significant reduction was already apparent by age roughly 40. Compared with the aged group, the long-lived group had more naive CD4+ T cells, fewer expanded clones and increased TCR diversity, suggesting age selection. Total diversity estimates from one million sequenced T cells were considered lower bounds and underestimates.

Library preparation employed 5' RACE. Instrument used: Illumina HiSeq 2500. The second PCR ran for about 6 to 12 cycles and used a J-beta primer mix along with a sample-barcoded 5' primer. A template-switch 5' adaptor carrying 12 random nucleotides introduced a unique molecular identifier onto each TCR beta cDNA molecule. Each sample yielded at least 2.5 million CDR3-containing paired-end reads. All of the RNA was converted into first-strand cDNA using the Mint cDNA synthesis kit, with a TRBC-specific oligonucleotide serving as the primer. Following uracil-DNA glycosylase treatment, all cDNA underwent a first 18-cycle PCR with the universal primers M1SS and BC2_uni_R. The source study handled its data this way. Normalization of each sample was performed by random selection of 1 million high-quality reads, each carrying a distinct molecular identifier. Instead of being binned into consensus sequences, reads that shared molecular identifiers were thrown out. MiTCR, with a Q25 quality threshold and the strictest error-elimination algorithm, was used for CDR3 identification, clonotype clustering and error correction. A nonparametric unseen species model using Euler transformation provided a lower-bound estimate of total TCR beta diversity. TCRdb reworked the public reads: Q25 trimming with fastp, MiXCR clone assembly, productive beta chains retained. Duplicate CDR3 protein sequences are folded into a single record with the most common DNA and genes. The V and J calls follow TCRdb's processing rather than the paper's. Within this sample are about 1.8 million distinct CDR3 sequences, with around half of them counted one time only. Around 2.1% of the sample rests with the top ten.

The approximately 41 donors, aged 6 to 90 years, were systemically healthy Caucasian individuals from Russia. Approximately 9.3 milliliters of peripheral blood were collected from each donor into EDTA-treated Vacutainer tubes. Ficoll-Paque density-gradient centrifugation was used to isolate PBMCs, with at least 6.5 million per sample. Total RNA, at least 6 micrograms per sample, was extracted from PBMCs with Trizol reagent. For every donor, an aliquot of PBMCs went through flow cytometry to measure the percentages of naive CD45RAhigh/CD27high T cells. Based on the germline V gene (reference sequence), the CDR1 and CDR2 sequences are LNHNV and YYDKDF. The CDR3 runs 13 amino acids, cysteine and phenylalanine included. The only DNA kept is the CDR3, 39 bases in frame from the first base. V gives up 2 bases and J gives up 3 bases, and the segment between their germline ends measures 6 bases.

The rearrangement joined TRBV15 to TRBJ2-3, with the D gene call left open. This TCR derives from a woman aged 40 to 55 in good health. The material sequenced was blood. The CDR3 protein: CATSRPETDTQYF. The DNA is TGTGCCACCAGCAGACCTGAGACAGATACGCAGTATTTT.